Listed below are T cell receptor beta chains from one sample, sequenced in a study of T cell changes during pregnancy in multiple sclerosis. Clones were sequenced by immunoSEQ multiplex PCR, and TCRdb holds only the in-frame ones, with some missing. The sample holds some 60,000 clones; 93% are singletons and the top ten take about 1.7%. The sequencing used peripheral blood, collected after pregnancy. The origin of the receptors is a female donor with multiple sclerosis, enrolled in a pregnancy study. The CDR3 runs from the conserved cysteine through the conserved F or W. A D gene is named only where the DNA matches it firmly. A row's size may be missing; if present it is once, few, many or a size class.

D gene: -; J gene: TRBJ1-2; clone size: -; V gene: TRBV7-9; CDR3 protein: CASSLKTGGGYTF; CDR3 DNA: TGTGCCAGCAGCTTAAAGACAGGTGGCGGCTACACCTTC
D gene: -; J gene: TRBJ2-1; clone size: -; V gene: TRBV18; CDR3 protein: CASSPSFSGRRYNEQFF; CDR3 DNA: TGTGCCAGCTCACCTTCTTTCAGCGGCAGAAGGTACAATGAGCAGTTCTTC
D gene: TRBD1; J gene: TRBJ2-2; clone size: -; V gene: TRBV7-2; CDR3 protein: CASSPGDRGRTGELFF; CDR3 DNA: TGTGCCAGCAGCCCAGGGGACAGGGGGCGAACCGGGGAGCTGTTTTTT
D gene: TRBD2; J gene: TRBJ2-3; clone size: -; V gene: TRBV30; CDR3 protein: CAWSAGTSGRGADTQYF; CDR3 DNA: TGTGCCTGGAGTGCCGGGACTAGCGGGAGAGGGGCAGATACGCAGTATTTT
D gene: -; J gene: TRBJ1-2; clone size: -; V gene: TRBV6-1; CDR3 protein: CASSEGAGRDYGYTF; CDR3 DNA: TGTGCCAGCAGTGAAGGGGCAGGGCGCGACTATGGCTACACCTTC
D gene: -; J gene: TRBJ1-3; clone size: -; V gene: TRBV6-5; CDR3 protein: CASSSGFRSSGNTIYF; CDR3 DNA: TGTGCCAGCAGTTCCGGGTTTCGGAGCTCTGGAAACACCATATATTTT
D gene: TRBD1; J gene: TRBJ2-3; clone size: -; V gene: TRBV27; CDR3 protein: CASSLGGWQGDVTQYF; CDR3 DNA: TGTGCCAGCAGTTTAGGCGGGTGGCAGGGGGACGTTACGCAGTATTTT
D gene: TRBD1; J gene: TRBJ2-7; clone size: -; V gene: TRBV5-1; CDR3 protein: CASSWTVTGANTYEQYF; CDR3 DNA: TGCGCCAGCAGCTGGACAGTTACAGGGGCGAATACCTACGAGCAGTACTTC
D gene: -; J gene: TRBJ2-7; clone size: few; V gene: TRBV5-6; CDR3 protein: CASSLRGQRFSYEQYF; CDR3 DNA: TGTGCCAGCAGCTTGCGTGGGCAACGATTTTCCTACGAGCAGTACTTC
D gene: -; J gene: TRBJ1-1; clone size: once; V gene: TRBV9; CDR3 protein: CASSVEAGQEAFF; CDR3 DNA: TGTGCCAGCAGCGTAGAGGCTGGACAGGAAGCTTTCTTT
D gene: TRBD1; J gene: TRBJ1-5; clone size: -; V gene: TRBV5-1; CDR3 protein: CASSLAGTGNQPQHF; CDR3 DNA: TGCGCCAGCAGCTTGGCCGGGACAGGGAATCAGCCCCAGCATTTT
D gene: -; J gene: TRBJ2-7; clone size: -; V gene: TRBV7-2; CDR3 protein: CASSRGTYEQYF; CDR3 DNA: TGTGCCAGCAGCCGGGGTACATACGAGCAGTACTTC
D gene: TRBD1; J gene: TRBJ2-7; clone size: -; V gene: TRBV9; CDR3 protein: CASSAGTVFSYEQYF; CDR3 DNA: TGTGCCAGCAGCGCCGGGACAGTTTTCTCCTACGAGCAGTACTTC
D gene: TRBD2; J gene: TRBJ2-1; clone size: -; V gene: TRBV30; CDR3 protein: CAWSLLAGGYNEQFF; CDR3 DNA: TGTGCCTGGAGTCTACTAGCGGGAGGTTACAATGAGCAGTTCTTC
D gene: TRBD1; J gene: TRBJ2-5; clone size: -; V gene: TRBV2; CDR3 protein: CASSARTGGDQETQYF; CDR3 DNA: TGTGCCAGCAGTGCACGGACAGGGGGGGACCAAGAGACCCAGTACTTC
D gene: -; J gene: TRBJ2-5; clone size: few; V gene: TRBV7-9; CDR3 protein: CASSLARDQETQYF; CDR3 DNA: TGTGCCAGCAGCTTAGCCAGGGACCAAGAGACCCAGTACTTC
D gene: -; J gene: TRBJ1-4; clone size: once; V gene: TRBV7-9; CDR3 protein: CASSSWTGGINEKLFF; CDR3 DNA: TGTGCCAGCAGCTCCTGGACGGGAGGAATTAATGAAAAACTGTTTTTT
D gene: TRBD1; J gene: TRBJ2-2; clone size: -; V gene: TRBV28; CDR3 protein: CASSRYRGHTGELFF; CDR3 DNA: TGTGCCAGCAGTCGATACAGGGGCCACACCGGGGAGCTGTTTTTT
D gene: TRBD1; J gene: TRBJ2-5; clone size: -; V gene: TRBV19; CDR3 protein: CASSIVPTTGTGQETQYF; CDR3 DNA: TGTGCCAGTAGTATAGTCCCCACGACAGGGACGGGCCAAGAGACCCAGTACTTC
D gene: -; J gene: TRBJ1-1; clone size: -; V gene: TRBV6-6; CDR3 protein: CASSRDKAFF; CDR3 DNA: TGTGCCAGCAGTCGGGACAAAGCTTTCTTT
D gene: TRBD1; J gene: TRBJ2-7; clone size: -; V gene: TRBV5-5; CDR3 protein: CASSWDRGLEQYF; CDR3 DNA: TGTGCCAGCAGCTGGGACAGGGGGCTCGAGCAGTACTTC
D gene: -; J gene: TRBJ2-7; clone size: -; V gene: TRBV6-5; CDR3 protein: CASSYRESSYEQYF; CDR3 DNA: TGTGCCAGCAGTTACCGGGAGAGCTCCTACGAGCAGTACTTC
D gene: TRBD1; J gene: TRBJ2-3; clone size: once; V gene: TRBV9; CDR3 protein: CASSAGQGDTDTQYF; CDR3 DNA: TGTGCCAGCAGCGCCGGACAGGGGGACACAGATACGCAGTATTTT
D gene: TRBD2; J gene: TRBJ2-7; clone size: once; V gene: TRBV28; CDR3 protein: CASTDRGLAPPYYEQYF; CDR3 DNA: TGTGCCAGCACCGACCGGGGACTAGCGCCCCCTTACTACGAGCAGTACTTC
D gene: TRBD1; J gene: TRBJ1-3; clone size: -; V gene: TRBV9; CDR3 protein: CASSPDPRGPGNTIYF; CDR3 DNA: TGTGCCAGCAGTCCTGACCCGAGGGGGCCCGGAAACACCATATATTTT
D gene: TRBD1; J gene: TRBJ1-2; clone size: -; V gene: TRBV7-9; CDR3 protein: CASSLYSLIQGGDGYTF; CDR3 DNA: TGTGCCAGCAGCCTTTATTCCCTAATACAGGGGGGCGATGGCTACACCTTC
D gene: -; J gene: TRBJ1-4; clone size: -; V gene: TRBV2; CDR3 protein: CASSRGAANEKLFF; CDR3 DNA: TGTGCCAGCAGTCGGGGAGCAGCTAATGAAAAACTGTTTTTT
D gene: TRBD1; J gene: TRBJ1-4; clone size: -; V gene: TRBV9; CDR3 protein: CASSAATGGRANEKLFF; CDR3 DNA: TGTGCCAGCAGCGCAGCGACAGGGGGCCGAGCTAATGAAAAACTGTTTTTT
D gene: -; J gene: TRBJ2-2; clone size: -; V gene: TRBV7-5; CDR3 protein: CARSLSEGLAGRGPGDGELFF; CDR3 DNA: TGTGCCAGAAGCCTGTCGGAGGGACTAGCGGGACGAGGCCCCGGGGACGGGGAGCTGTTTTTT
D gene: -; J gene: TRBJ1-3; clone size: once; V gene: TRBV4-3; CDR3 protein: CASSQDPTRAGNTIYF; CDR3 DNA: TGCGCCAGCAGCCAAGATCCCACCAGGGCTGGAAACACCATATATTTT
D gene: -; J gene: TRBJ2-1; clone size: -; V gene: TRBV13; CDR3 protein: CASSLDLFNEQFF; CDR3 DNA: TGTGCCAGCAGCTTAGATCTTTTCAATGAGCAGTTCTTC
D gene: -; J gene: TRBJ2-7; clone size: -; V gene: TRBV6-5; CDR3 protein: CASSPDSTYEQYF; CDR3 DNA: TGTGCCAGCAGTCCGGACAGTACATACGAGCAGTACTTC
D gene: -; J gene: TRBJ2-5; clone size: -; V gene: TRBV7-2; CDR3 protein: CASSLGGAGGETQYF; CDR3 DNA: TGTGCCAGCAGCTTAGGGGGAGCGGGCGGAGAGACCCAGTACTTC
D gene: TRBD2; J gene: TRBJ2-1; clone size: -; V gene: TRBV4-3; CDR3 protein: CASSQDREGWGGEQFF; CDR3 DNA: TGCGCCAGCAGCCAAGATCGGGAGGGATGGGGGGGTGAGCAGTTCTTC
D gene: -; J gene: TRBJ2-7; clone size: -; V gene: TRBV13; CDR3 protein: CASSTASGAYEQYF; CDR3 DNA: TGTGCCAGCAGCACCGCCTCGGGGGCCTACGAGCAGTACTTC
D gene: -; J gene: TRBJ2-1; clone size: -; V gene: TRBV9; CDR3 protein: CASSQGGNEQFF; CDR3 DNA: TGTGCCAGCAGCCAGGGGGGCAATGAGCAGTTCTTC
D gene: -; J gene: TRBJ2-1; clone size: -; V gene: TRBV20-1; CDR3 protein: CSAPQQNEQFF; CDR3 DNA: TGCAGTGCCCCACAGCAAAATGAGCAGTTCTTC
D gene: TRBD1; J gene: TRBJ2-4; clone size: -; V gene: TRBV6-1; CDR3 protein: CASSGGDRVVVKNIQYF; CDR3 DNA: TGTGCCAGCAGTGGAGGGGACAGGGTAGTTGTCAAAAACATTCAGTACTTC
D gene: -; J gene: TRBJ1-1; clone size: once; V gene: TRBV7-2; CDR3 protein: CASSLLVFKPFF; CDR3 DNA: TGTGCCAGCAGCTTGCTTGTGTTTAAGCCTTTCTTT
D gene: TRBD2; J gene: TRBJ2-2; clone size: -; V gene: TRBV19; CDR3 protein: CASGLAGGTGELFF; CDR3 DNA: TGTGCCTCGGGACTAGCGGGAGGCACCGGGGAGCTGTTTTTT
D gene: -; J gene: TRBJ2-5; clone size: -; V gene: TRBV11-3; CDR3 protein: CASSYKRLEAKETQYF; CDR3 DNA: TGTGCCAGCAGCTATAAGCGGTTAGAGGCCAAAGAGACCCAGTACTTC
D gene: -; J gene: TRBJ2-1; clone size: -; V gene: TRBV5-1; CDR3 protein: CASSLDSSYNEQFF; CDR3 DNA: TGCGCCAGCAGCTTGGACAGCTCCTACAATGAGCAGTTCTTC
D gene: -; J gene: TRBJ2-4; clone size: -; V gene: TRBV9; CDR3 protein: CAPDRGTSRVPQENIQYF; CDR3 DNA: TGTGCCCCCGACCGAGGGACAAGTCGGGTACCCCAGGAAAACATTCAGTACTTC
D gene: -; J gene: TRBJ2-1; clone size: -; V gene: TRBV28; CDR3 protein: CASSLSLVAPSSDEQFF; CDR3 DNA: TGTGCCAGCAGTTTATCCCTAGTGGCTCCTTCCTCCGATGAGCAGTTCTTC
D gene: TRBD2; J gene: TRBJ2-7; clone size: -; V gene: TRBV18; CDR3 protein: CASSPKSGRVDEQYF; CDR3 DNA: TGTGCCAGCTCACCCAAGAGCGGGAGGGTGGACGAGCAGTACTTC
D gene: TRBD2; J gene: TRBJ2-1; clone size: -; V gene: TRBV5-4; CDR3 protein: CASSFREVWDEQFF; CDR3 DNA: TGTGCCAGCAGCTTTCGGGAGGTCTGGGATGAGCAGTTCTTC
D gene: -; J gene: TRBJ2-5; clone size: -; V gene: TRBV18; CDR3 protein: CASSPLGGNQETQYF; CDR3 DNA: TGTGCCAGCTCACCCTTGGGCGGGAACCAAGAGACCCAGTACTTC
D gene: -; J gene: TRBJ2-7; clone size: -; V gene: TRBV4-3; CDR3 protein: CASSQDRVGYEQYF; CDR3 DNA: TGCGCCAGCAGCCAAGATCGGGTGGGCTACGAGCAGTACTTC
D gene: TRBD1; J gene: TRBJ1-4; clone size: -; V gene: TRBV5-1; CDR3 protein: CASRGGTGNEKLFF; CDR3 DNA: TGCGCCAGCAGGGGCGGGACAGGCAATGAAAAACTGTTTTTT
D gene: -; J gene: TRBJ1-1; clone size: -; V gene: TRBV6-5; CDR3 protein: CASSYSTGKEAFF; CDR3 DNA: TGTGCCAGCAGTTACTCAACGGGGAAGGAGGCTTTCTTT
D gene: TRBD1; J gene: TRBJ1-1; clone size: -; V gene: TRBV28; CDR3 protein: CASTWDSLRTEAFF; CDR3 DNA: TGTGCCAGCACCTGGGACAGCCTTAGGACTGAAGCTTTCTTT
D gene: -; J gene: TRBJ2-1; clone size: -; V gene: TRBV10-3; CDR3 protein: CASSPSERVGAEQFF; CDR3 DNA: TGTGCCAGCTCCCCTTCCGAGCGGGTAGGTGCTGAGCAGTTCTTC
D gene: TRBD2; J gene: TRBJ2-1; clone size: -; V gene: TRBV29-1; CDR3 protein: CSVEVLKGSGNEQFF; CDR3 DNA: TGCAGCGTTGAAGTCCTCAAGGGTAGCGGGAATGAGCAGTTCTTC